This T cell receptor beta chain is from a study of cytomegalovirus exposure and HLA in healthy donors. Across the whole study: When 350 to 500 donors were genotyped, more than 70% of them were found to fall in the Caucasian-associated ancestry cluster.

13 Jbeta primers and 60 Vbeta primers were used for the PCR. Assay: immunoSEQ multiplex PCR; the TCRdb copy retains only in-frame clones and omits some. The sample table sets out approximately 110,000 clones. Germline V gene sequence: CDR1 LNHDA, CDR2 SQIVND (reference sequence). The CDR3 length is 15 residues. Trimming took off 2 bases at V and 2 bases at J, with 12 bases between the two ends. At the time of sampling, donors were nominally healthy, though unrecorded immune exposures were likely. Sequencing used PBMCs. J is TRBJ2-5 and V is TRBV19; D unclear. This TCR derives from a man aged 18 to 29 in good health and CMV-seronegative. The CDR3 region has the DNA TGTGCCAGTAGTATATCGTGGGCAGTTCAAGAGACCCAGTACTTC. Protein sequence: CASSISWAVQETQYF.